One sample yielded the 18 T cell receptor beta chains listed below, sequenced in a study of vaccination and CD4 T cells after COVID-19. The Oncomine TCR Beta short-read assay sequenced DNA from cultured CD4+ T cells. TCRdb passed the PCR reads through MiXCR, listing each CDR3 protein once. Altogether fewer than 15,000 distinct CDR3 sequences are present, around three quarters being singletons, with the ten largest covering 11%. No antigens are known for them. Sample treatment: approximately nine-day PBMC culture with coronavirus spike peptide pools or control peptides (ViraFEST assay). Material for sequencing was CD4+ T cells from blood, cultured in vitro. All receptors come from a human donor who had recovered from COVID-19.

The chain is built from TRBV20-1 and TRBJ1-5, with 7 bases matching TRBD1. Losses at the gene ends were 4 bases for V and 0 bases for J; bases not matched to a gene: 6. CDR3 length: 15 amino acids. Germline V gene data show CDR1 as DFQATT and CDR2 as SNEGSKA (reference sequence). As DNA, the CDR3 is TGCAGTGCTACAGGGGGAAGGAATAGCAATCAGCCCCAGCATTTT. Its translation is CSATGGRNSNQPQHF.

V gene TRBV6-1 combines with J gene TRBJ1-1, with unresolved D. Trimming took 5 bases from V and 5 from J, leaving 12 bases between them. The CDR3 covers 13 residues. Germline V gene sequence: CDR1 MNHNS, CDR2 SASEGT. The CDR3 is CASSLPPWTEAFF. The CDR3 DNA reads TGTGCCAGCAGTCTTCCTCCATGGACTGAAGCTTTCTTT.

The table lists this clonotype with a few counts. This chain connects TRBV2 to TRBJ1-5, with a weak D call TRBD1 (6 bases). V was pared by 6 bases and J by 3 bases, with 15 bases between. Germline CDR1 SNHLY, CDR2 FYNNEI. The CDR3 extends over 15 amino acids. Here the CDR3 reads CASRGFRGPNQPQHF. In DNA form, the CDR3 reads TGTGCCAGCAGGGGGTTCAGGGGCCCCAATCAGCCCCAGCATTTT.

In its sample, this clonotype ranks as medium-sized. The rearrangement links TRBV14 to TRBJ2-5, with a weak D call TRBD2 (6 bases). The germline V and J ends were trimmed by 4 bases and 9 bases, with 21 bases remaining between them. The germline V gene encodes CDR1 SGHDN and CDR2 FVKESK. This CDR3 has 15 residues. The CDR3 sequence: CASSRVLGGFSAQYF. CDR3 nucleotide sequence: TGTGCCAGCAGCCGAGTGTTGGGGGGATTCTCGGCCCAGTACTTC. Looking up the rest from reference TRBV14 and TRBJ2-5 gives the full variable domain: EAGVTQFPSHSVIEKGQTVTLRCDPISGHDNLYWYRRVMGKEIKFLLHFVKESKQDESGMPNNRFLAERTGGTYSTLKVQPAELEDSGVYFCASSRVLGGFSAQYFGPGTRLLVL.

The genes are TRBV2 and TRBJ1-2, with TRBD1 matching over 8 bases. Germline CDR1 SNHLY, CDR2 FYNNEI. CDR3 length: 15 amino acids. The junction had 10 bases not matched to a gene; V was cut back by 5 bases and J by 5 bases. CDR3 sequence (DNA): TGTGCCAGCAGTACCTCGACAGGGGCTCTTTATGGCTACACCTTC. It is translated as CASSTSTGALYGYTF.

The chain uses TRBV7-2 and TRBJ1-5, with D unclear. The V and J ends lost 1 base and 6 bases respectively, with 7 bases between them. Germline loops: CDR1 SGHTA, CDR2 FQGNSA. CDR3 length equals 13 residues. CDR3 DNA: TGTGCCAGCAGCTTAGGATTCGGTCAGCCCCAGCATTTT. It encodes CASSLGFGQPQHF.

The chain employs TRBV5-1 and TRBJ2-5; D is possibly TRBD1 or TRBD2 (5 bases each). V lost 4 bases, J lost 5 bases, and 18 bases lay in between. CDR1 and CDR2 (germline): SGHRS, YFSETQ. There are 15 residues in the CDR3. The DNA of the CDR3 is TGCGCCAGCAGCCCAGGGTGGGCCGGAGGCGAGACCCAGTACTTC. It is translated as CASSPGWAGGETQYF. Full variable domain (outside the CDR3, taken from reference TRBV5-1 and TRBJ2-5): KAGVTQTPRYLIKTRGQQVTLSCSPISGHRSVSWYQQTPGQGLQFLFEYFSETQRNKGNFPGRFSGRQFSNSRSEMNVSTLELGDSALYLCASSPGWAGGETQYFGPGTRLLVL.

Sample share makes this clonotype large. V is TRBV10-1 and J is TRBJ1-5, with no clear D. The CDR3 is 15 amino acids. V lost 0 bases and J lost 2, with 8 bases in between. The germline V gene has CDR1 WNHNN and CDR2 SYGVQD (reference sequence). CDR3: CASSESRRGNQPQHF. The CDR3 DNA follows: TGCGCCAGCAGTGAGTCCCGGCGGGGCAATCAGCCCCAGCATTTT.

In its sample, this clonotype is medium-sized. V and J are TRBV6-2 or TRBV6-3 and TRBJ2-3; TRBD2 matches 13 bases. V was pared by 6 bases and J by 13 bases, with 4 bases of the junction left unmatched. CDR1 is MNHEY, CDR2 SVGEGT, per germline. This CDR3 comprises 12 residues. The CDR3 region has the DNA TGTGCCAGCAGATCAACTAGCGGGGGGGAGTATTTT. Its protein product is CASRSTSGGEYF.

The chain employs TRBV7-3 and TRBJ2-3; the D gene could be TRBD1 or TRBD2 (5 bases each). V lost 3 bases to trimming and J lost 4 bases, with 11 bases between them. The CDR3 sequence is 14 residues long. The germline CDR1 and CDR2 sequences are SGHTA and FQGTGA. This chain's CDR3 is CASSLGRTADTQYF. In DNA form, the CDR3 reads TGTGCCAGCAGCTTGGGACGCACCGCAGATACGCAGTATTTT.

This chain links TRBV20-1 with TRBJ2-7; TRBD1 agrees at 10 bases. V lost 3 bases, J lost 3 bases, and 5 bases stayed unmatched. CDR1 is DFQATT, CDR2 SNEGSKA, per germline (reference sequence). This CDR3 has 14 amino acids. CDR3 sequence: CSASLDRGYYEQYF. The CDR3 region has the DNA TGCAGTGCTAGCTTGGACAGGGGGTACTACGAGCAGTACTTC.

The rearrangement joins TRBV10-3 to TRBJ2-3, with TRBD2 identical over 10 bases. The CDR3 consists of 14 residues. With V trimmed by 6 bases and J by 4 bases, 4 bases remained unmatched. Germline V gives CDR1 ENHRY, CDR2 SYGVKD. The CDR3 DNA reads as TGTGCCATCAGGCTAGCGGGAGCGGCAGATACGCAGTATTTT. It yields the protein CAIRLAGAADTQYF.

V is TRBV2 and J is TRBJ1-5; D is unclear. Trimming removed 6 bases at V and 2 bases at J, with 14 bases between. Germline CDR1 and CDR2: SNHLY and FYNNEI. The CDR3 totals 15 residues. DNA for the CDR3: TGTGCCAGCAGATCGGATAGATCGGGCAATCAGCCCCAGCATTTT. This codes for CASRSDRSGNQPQHF.

V and J are TRBV7-2 and TRBJ1-3; D not resolved. V was trimmed by 1 base and J by 0 bases, leaving 4 bases between them. In germline, CDR1 is SGHTA, CDR2 FQGNSA. CDR3 length equals 14 residues. The CDR3: CASSLGISGNTIYF. The CDR3 region has the DNA TGTGCCAGCAGCTTAGGAATCTCTGGAAACACCATATATTTT.

The chain couples TRBV7-7 to TRBJ2-3; D gene unclear. The germline V and J ends were trimmed by 1 base and 2 bases, with 4 bases remaining between them. This CDR3 has 13 amino acids. Germline V gene lookup returns CDR1 SSHAT and CDR2 FNYEAQ (reference sequence). CDR3 DNA sequence: TGTGCCAGCAGCTTAGGATACACAGATACGCAGTATTTT. It specifies CASSLGYTDTQYF.

V usage is TRBV9 and J usage is TRBJ2-3, with D perhaps given as TRBD1 or TRBD2 (5 bases each). Per the germline V gene, CDR1 is SGDLS and CDR2 is YYNGEE. The CDR3 extends over 15 amino acids. The V and J ends lost 1 base and 2 bases respectively, with 11 bases between them. CDR3 region: CASSVHGGVTDTQYF. The DNA of the CDR3 is TGTGCCAGCAGCGTACATGGGGGAGTCACAGATACGCAGTATTTT.

V is TRBV20-1 and J is TRBJ1-2; a possible D gene is TRBD1 (5 bases). The CDR3 totals 13 residues. CDR1 is DFQATT, CDR2 SNEGSKA, per germline (reference sequence). Trimming shortened V by 3 bases and J by 5 bases, and 13 bases separated the two germline ends. CDR3 DNA sequence: TGCAGTGCTAGCCGGGACGGAATGTATGGCTACACCTTC. As protein: CSASRDGMYGYTF.

This clonotype was recorded only once. V is TRBV20-1 and J is TRBJ1-1; 7 nucleotides agree with TRBD1. Germline CDR1 DFQATT, CDR2 SNEGSKA (reference sequence). The V gene end was trimmed by 4 bases and the J gene end by 3 bases; junction bases not matched to a gene: 8. This CDR3 spans 14 amino acids. The CDR3 nucleotides read TGCAGTGCTATAGACAGGGCGCGATACACTGAAGCTTTCTTT. As protein: CSAIDRARYTEAFF.